The clone carrying this T cell receptor beta chain came up a few times. Its antigen is not known. These data come from a study of CD8 T cells in ankylosing spondylitis. The CDR3 is 15 amino acids. Trimming stripped 5 bases from V and 8 bases from J, with 19 bases between. The germline V gene encodes CDR1 SEHNR and CDR2 FQNEAQ (reference sequence). Quantitative 5'-RACE with molecular barcodes was used to make the TCR beta libraries. TCRdb re-called the 5' RACE reads through MiXCR, storing one row per CDR3 protein. The repertoire holds 300,000 to 400,000 distinct CDR3 sequences, with approximately 20% as singletons. Study-wide findings and caveats: Disease-associated clones were CD8+ and fairly uncommon in peripheral blood. Earlier studies detected some motif variants in reactive arthritis synovial fluid and blood. As reported, disease-linked clones showed significant enrichment in matched ankylosing spondylitis synovial fluid. In ankylosing spondylitis blood, a motif of roughly eight highly homologous TCR beta variants appeared characteristic.

The chain carries TRBV7-9 and TRBJ2-1; TRBD1 is a possible D gene (5 bases). This clonotype originated in a male donor with ankylosing spondylitis. The sample was blood, either unsorted or a sorted T cell fraction (not recorded which). As DNA, the CDR3 is TGTGCCAGCAGCCCAGTTCAGGGCACAGTCGATGAGCAGTTCTTC. It encodes CASSPVQGTVDEQFF. The entire variable domain, with the rest obtained from reference TRBV7-9 and TRBJ2-1, is as follows: DTGVSQNPRHKITKRGQNVTFRCDPISEHNRLYWYRQTLGQGPEFLTYFQNEAQLEKSRLLSDRFSAERPKGSFSTLEIQRTEQGDSAMYLCASSPVQGTVDEQFFGPGTRLTVL.